This entry lists 23 T cell receptor beta chains sequenced from one sample in a study of T-cell memory formation after mild COVID-19. TCRdb reprocessed the 5' RACE reads with MiXCR, giving one entry per CDR3 protein. The repertoire includes more than 150,000 distinct CDR3 sequences, over 20% of them detected once, and 23% sits in the top ten. The sequencing input was PBMCs or a T cell subset sorted from them (not recorded which). These receptors were collected from an adult woman who had mild COVID-19 (a few samples of this study predate the infection). Cell type and time point are not known.

This clonotype was detected a few times. This chain connects TRBV7-9 to TRBJ1-1; D is uncertain. The ends were cut back, 0 bases at V and 0 bases at J, with 8 bases in the middle. This CDR3 has 15 residues. Looked up from germline, CDR1 is SEHNR and CDR2 is FQNEAQ (reference sequence). The CDR3 protein is CASSLAAGVNTEAFF. Written as DNA, the CDR3 is TGTGCCAGCAGCTTAGCTGCAGGCGTGAACACTGAAGCTTTCTTT.

V is TRBV7-9 and J is TRBJ2-5, with 7 bases that match TRBD1. J lost 1 base, V lost 5 bases, and 10 bases had no gene match. The germline gives CDR1 SEHNR, CDR2 FQNEAQ (reference sequence). The CDR3 has 16 residues. The DNA of the CDR3 is TGTGCCAGCAGCCTTGGGACAGACACGTTCCAAGAGACCCAGTACTTC. Translating it yields CASSLGTDTFQETQYF.

Many counts were recorded for this clonotype. The chain has TRBV2 and TRBJ2-2, with D perhaps assigned TRBD1 or TRBD2 (5 bases each). This CDR3 has 16 amino acids. With 4 bases removed from V and 0 bases from J, the gap between germline ends came to 12 bases. Germline CDR1 and CDR2: SNHLY and FYNNEI. The CDR3 is CASSGSVGANTGELFF. In nucleotides, the CDR3 is TGTGCCAGCAGTGGGTCCGTGGGGGCGAACACCGGGGAGCTGTTTTTT.

This clonotype has only a few counts. The chain carries TRBV20-1 and TRBJ2-7; weak D call: TRBD2 (7 bases). The V gene's germline CDR1 is DFQATT and CDR2 SNEGSKA (reference sequence). The CDR3 has 12 residues. Trimming left V 5 bases short and J 6 bases short, with 14 bases between. This CDR3 reads CSAWEGQAEQYF. In DNA, the CDR3 is TGCAGTGCTTGGGAGGGACAAGCCGAGCAGTACTTC.

This chain links TRBV4-2 with TRBJ2-1, with a tentative D call TRBD2 (6 bases). There are 16 residues in the CDR3. The germline V gene encodes CDR1 LGHNA and CDR2 YNFKEQ. The V and J ends lost 0 bases and 0 bases respectively, with 9 bases between them. Written as DNA, the CDR3 is TGTGCCAGCAGCCAAGATTTGACTAGCTCCTACAATGAGCAGTTCTTC. This translates into CASSQDLTSSYNEQFF.

CDR3 bases: TGTGCCAGCAGCCCGGGGTTTTACACTGAAGCTTTCTTT. Translating it yields CASSPGFYTEAFF. The rearrangement joins TRBV27 to TRBJ1-1, with unresolved D. Between the trimmed V and J ends, which lost 6 bases and 3 bases, there was a span of 11 bases. The CDR3 extends over 13 amino acids. Germline V gene data show CDR1 as MNHEY and CDR2 as SMNVEV (reference sequence).

This clonotype was picked up a small number of times. The V call is TRBV27, the J call TRBJ2-1; D may be TRBD1 (5 bases). The CDR3 runs 14 residues. Germline V CDR1 and CDR2: MNHEY, SMNVEV (reference sequence). Trimming pared 4 bases from V and 2 bases from J, leaving 9 bases between. The CDR3 reads CASSSDSPYNEQFF. DNA of the CDR3: TGTGCCAGCAGTTCCGACAGCCCCTACAATGAGCAGTTCTTC.

J is TRBJ1-1 and V is TRBV7-3; a possible D gene is TRBD1 (6 bases). V dropped 4 bases and J dropped 4 bases, with 13 bases sitting between them. The CDR3 covers 14 residues. From germline, CDR1 is SGHTA and CDR2 FQGTGA. CDR3 nucleotides: TGTGCCAGCAGCTCCGGACAGTTGGGCACTGAAGCTTTCTTT. Residues: CASSSGQLGTEAFF.

The rearrangement uses TRBV27 and TRBJ2-7; D is uncertain. Germline V gene data show CDR1 as MNHEY and CDR2 as SMNVEV (reference sequence). This CDR3 spans 14 amino acids. The V end lost 0 bases, the J end lost 4 bases, and 10 bases lay between the germline ends. This chain's CDR3 is CASSLSGMGYEQYF. CDR3 DNA: TGTGCCAGCAGTTTATCGGGGATGGGGTACGAGCAGTACTTC.

This clonotype occurred a few times. The chain recombines TRBV7-8 with TRBJ2-3; 8 bases are a match to TRBD1. The ends lost 5 bases at V and 3 bases at J; junction bases unmatched: 7. Germline CDR1 SGHVS, CDR2 FQNEAQ. The CDR3 covers 15 residues. The CDR3 DNA reads TGTGCCAGCAGCCCAACCACAGGGGGAACAGATACGCAGTATTTT. This encodes CASSPTTGGTDTQYF.

J is TRBJ2-7 and V is TRBV29-1, with 9 bases lining up with TRBD2. CDR1 SQVTM and CDR2 ANQGSEA come from the germline V gene. V shed 5 bases and J 4 bases; nucleotides not matched to a gene: 3. This CDR3 has 12 amino acids. CDR3 protein: CSVRAGGYEQYF. CDR3 nucleotides: TGCAGCGTTCGGGCGGGAGGGTACGAGCAGTACTTC.

Details on this clonotype: A junction boundary mismatches the germline segment, possibly from a read error. The V call is TRBV5-6, the J call TRBJ1-2, with 9 nucleotides matching TRBD1. CDR1 is SGHDT and CDR2 is YYEEEE in the germline V gene. This CDR3 is 15 amino acids long. CDR3 sequence (DNA): TGTGCCAGCACCTTGGACAGGGGAAATTACTATGGCTACACCTTC. Translated, it gives CASTLDRGNYYGYTF.

The chain employs TRBV7-9 and TRBJ2-5; 16 bases agree with TRBD2. With V trimmed by 5 bases and J by 0 bases, 9 bases remained unmatched. Per germline, CDR1 SEHNR and CDR2 FQNEAQ (reference sequence). The CDR3 spans 19 residues. The CDR3 DNA follows: TGTGCCAGCAGCGCATCCTCCGGGACTAGCGGGGGGGACCAAGAGACCCAGTACTTC. Protein sequence: CASSASSGTSGGDQETQYF.

This clonotype was seen more than once but under ten times. The chain has TRBV10-3 and TRBJ2-3, with TRBD2 as a possible D gene (6 bases). Germline CDR1 reads ENHRY; CDR2 reads SYGVKD. Trimming took off 3 bases at V and 6 bases at J, with 16 bases between the two ends. The CDR3 extends over 15 amino acids. CDR3 in DNA: TGTGCCATCAGTGAACACGGGGGAGAGCGCGATACGCAGTATTTT. This codes for CAISEHGGERDTQYF.

There are a few counts of this clonotype. The chain links TRBV7-6 to TRBJ2-7; D remains unclear. CDR1 is SGHVS, CDR2 FNYEAQ, per germline. The CDR3 extends over 13 amino acids. The V gene lost 5 bases and the J gene lost 1 base, with 9 bases spanning the gap. The DNA for the CDR3 is TGTGCCAGCAGCCCATCCGCGTCCTACGAGCAGTACTTC. The encoded protein is CASSPSASYEQYF. The variable domain in full, with the rest retrieved from reference TRBV7-6 and TRBJ2-7, is GAGVSQSPRYKVTKRGQDVALRCDPISGHVSLYWYRQALGQGPEFLTYFNYEAQQDKSGLPNDRFSAERPEGSISTLTIQRTEQRDSAMYRCASSPSASYEQYFGPGTRLTVT.

Judged by abundance, this clonotype is medium-sized. The gene calls are TRBV4-1 and TRBJ2-2; 9 bases agree with TRBD1. With 4 bases clipped from V and 4 bases from J, the junction kept 7 bases outside the gene matches. Germline values: CDR1 MGHRA, CDR2 YSYEKL. The CDR3 totals 16 residues. The CDR3 coding sequence is TGCGCCAGCAGCCCGTCGGGGACAGGGCTCACCGGGGAGCTGTTTTTT. Protein sequence: CASSPSGTGLTGELFF.

This clonotype was found a few times. The chain has TRBV3-1 and TRBJ2-5; either TRBD1 or TRBD2 may fit D (6 bases each). Trimming shortened V by 4 bases and J by 1 base, and 13 bases separated the two germline ends. This CDR3 spans 15 amino acids. Germline V gives CDR1 LGHDT, CDR2 YNNKEL (reference sequence). The CDR3 DNA sequence: TGTGCCAGCAGCCCCCGGAGGGGGTCCCAAGAGACCCAGTACTTC. Protein: CASSPRRGSQETQYF.

J is TRBJ2-6 and V is TRBV5-1, with D perhaps matching TRBD2 (6 bases). CDR1 is SGHRS, CDR2 YFSETQ, per germline. Trimming pared 0 bases from V and 4 bases from J, leaving 17 bases between. The CDR3 runs to 18 residues. The CDR3 nucleotides read TGCGCCAGCAGCTTGGATGGGACTCCCAGTATAGGGGCCAACGTCCTGACTTTC. As protein: CASSLDGTPSIGANVLTF.

This clonotype occurred a few times. The genes are TRBV7-8 and TRBJ1-5; possible D gene TRBD1, 6 bases. The V and J ends lost 0 bases and 1 base respectively, with 10 bases between them. Looked up from germline, CDR1 is SGHVS and CDR2 is FQNEAQ. This CDR3 comprises 16 residues. The CDR3 sequence: CASSLATGMSNQPQHF. CDR3 DNA: TGTGCCAGCAGCTTAGCTACAGGGATGAGCAATCAGCCCCAGCATTTT.

This chain joins TRBV12-3 or TRBV12-4 and TRBJ2-3; no clear D. CDR3 length equals 10 residues. Between the trimmed V and J ends, which lost 10 bases and 4 bases, there was a span of 6 bases. The CDR3 coding sequence is TGTGCCACCGCCTCAGATACGCAGTATTTT. Translated, it gives CATASDTQYF.

The chain carries TRBV7-6 and TRBJ2-7; TRBD1 matches 9 bases. This CDR3 contains 15 residues. The trim removed 4 bases at V and 0 bases at J, leaving 4 bases unmatched. Per the germline V gene, CDR1 is SGHVS and CDR2 is FNYEAQ. CDR3 in DNA: TGTGCCAGCAGCTCCGGGACAGGGAGCTCCTACGAGCAGTACTTC. Translation: CASSSGTGSSYEQYF.

The chain uses TRBV7-6 and TRBJ1-3; maybe TRBD1 (5 bases). Germline CDR1 reads SGHVS; CDR2 reads FNYEAQ. This CDR3 comprises 15 residues. V was trimmed by 4 bases and J by 2 bases, leaving 12 bases between them. The CDR3 loop is CASSSLQEAGNTIYF. CDR3 nucleotide sequence: TGTGCCAGCAGCTCCCTACAGGAGGCTGGAAACACCATATATTTT. Filled out from reference TRBV7-6 and TRBJ1-3, the complete variable domain reads GAGVSQSPRYKVTKRGQDVALRCDPISGHVSLYWYRQALGQGPEFLTYFNYEAQQDKSGLPNDRFSAERPEGSISTLTIQRTEQRDSAMYRCASSSLQEAGNTIYFGEGSWLTVV.

There are many counts of this clonotype. The genes are TRBV19 and TRBJ1-1, with D hard to call. The germline V and J ends were trimmed by 2 bases and 1 base, with 5 bases remaining between them. The CDR3 loop spans 13 amino acids. The V gene's germline CDR1 is LNHDA and CDR2 SQIVND (reference sequence). The chain's CDR3 is CASSIRENTEAFF. CDR3 coding DNA: TGTGCCAGTAGTATAAGAGAGAACACTGAAGCTTTCTTT.